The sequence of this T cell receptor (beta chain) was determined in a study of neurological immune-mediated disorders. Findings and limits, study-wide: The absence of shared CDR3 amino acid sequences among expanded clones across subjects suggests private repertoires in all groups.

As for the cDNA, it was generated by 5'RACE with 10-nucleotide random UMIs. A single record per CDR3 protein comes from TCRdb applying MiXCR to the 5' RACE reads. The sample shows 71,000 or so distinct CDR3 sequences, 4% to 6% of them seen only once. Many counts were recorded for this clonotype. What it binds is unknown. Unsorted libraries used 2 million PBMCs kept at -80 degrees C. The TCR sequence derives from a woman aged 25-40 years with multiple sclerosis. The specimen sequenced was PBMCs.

The CDR3, as DNA: TGCGCCAGCAGCCAAGATTTAAGGGCCTACAATGAGCAGTTCTTC. This translates into CASSQDLRAYNEQFF. The chain carries TRBV4-1 and TRBJ2-1; no reliable D call. Germline V lookup: CDR1 MGHRA, CDR2 YSYEKL. V was clipped by 0 bases and J by 2 bases, with 8 bases between them. The CDR3 sequence is 15 residues long.